These 22 T cell receptor beta chains were sequenced from one sample in a study of CD8+ T cells in alopecia areata. cDNA serving as the sequencing template came from extracted, reverse transcribed RNA. The method was immunoSEQ multiplex PCR; TCRdb's version includes in-frame clones alone and lacks a portion of them. The sample records about 200,000 clones, about 56% being singletons. Sequenced: CD8+ T cells sorted from blood. These receptors came from a human donor in good health.

The chain recombines TRBV2 with TRBJ2-7, with TRBD2 matching over 8 bases. This CDR3 region has 14 residues. The germline V gene has CDR1 SNHLY and CDR2 FYNNEI. V was clipped by 10 bases and J by 1 base; unmatched bases: 9. The CDR3 coding sequence is TGTGCCATCACGACGGGGGGGCGGTCCTACGAGCAGTACTTC. This gives the protein CAITTGGRSYEQYF.

CDR3 sequence (DNA): TGTGCCAGCAGCTTGGACCGGACTAGCAATGAGCAGTTCTTC. Translated, it gives CASSLDRTSNEQFF. The chain employs TRBV7-9 and TRBJ2-1; TRBD2 matches at 7 bases. V shed 3 bases and J 6 bases; nucleotides not matched to a gene: 5. CDR1 and CDR2 (germline): SEHNR, FQNEAQ (reference sequence). The CDR3 length is 14 residues.

The chain recombines TRBV7-9 with TRBJ2-5; the D gene is possibly TRBD2 (5 bases). CDR3 length: 14 residues. Trimming took 1 base from V and 3 from J, leaving 9 bases between them. Germline V gives CDR1 SEHNR, CDR2 FQNEAQ (reference sequence). The CDR3: CASSLGTREETQYF. CDR3 nucleotide sequence: TGTGCCAGCAGCTTAGGTACTAGAGAAGAGACCCAGTACTTC.

This rearrangement joins TRBV10-3 to TRBJ1-2; no definite D call. CDR3 size: 16 residues. In germline, CDR1 is ENHRY, CDR2 SYGVKD. V lost 2 bases to trimming and J lost 4 bases, with 17 bases between them. The CDR3 reads CAISELGVSEPYGYTF. The CDR3 coding sequence is TGTGCCATCAGTGAGCTTGGGGTGAGCGAACCCTATGGCTACACCTTC.

A single count supports this clone. The V gene is TRBV28, the J gene TRBJ1-5, with D maybe TRBD1 (5 bases). Looked up from germline, CDR1 is MDHEN and CDR2 is SYDVKM. With 8 bases removed from V and 0 bases from J, the gap between germline ends came to 14 bases. This CDR3 contains 15 residues. The CDR3, as DNA: TGTGCCAGCCGCGGATGGGGCCTTAGCAATCAGCCCCAGCATTTT. It specifies CASRGWGLSNQPQHF.

The CDR3, as DNA: TGCAGCGTTGATTTAGGGTACGAGCAGTACTTC. Its translation: CSVDLGYEQYF. The rearrangement links TRBV29-1 to TRBJ2-7; D not certain. This CDR3 spans 11 amino acids. CDR1 is SQVTM, CDR2 ANQGSEA, per germline. Trimming stripped 3 bases from V and 4 bases from J, with 7 bases between.

This clone was found a few times. The chain joins TRBV15 to TRBJ1-5, with D perhaps TRBD1 (5 bases). The germline CDR1 and CDR2 sequences are LNHNV and YYDKDF (reference sequence). This CDR3 region has 15 residues. Between the trimmed V and J ends, which lost 0 bases and 4 bases, there was a span of 10 bases. This CDR3 is CATSRDIQENQPQHF. The CDR3 DNA follows: TGTGCCACCAGCAGAGATATACAGGAAAATCAGCCCCAGCATTTT.

The rearrangement links TRBV6-5 to TRBJ2-5; D uncertain. Trimming took 0 bases from V and 5 from J, leaving 10 bases between them. The CDR3 runs to 14 residues. Germline lookup yields CDR1 MNHEY and CDR2 SVGAGI. The CDR3 reads CASSYSTGAETQYF. CDR3 in DNA: TGTGCCAGCAGTTACTCTACGGGTGCGGAGACCCAGTACTTC.

The rearrangement links TRBV10-2 to TRBJ2-5; D perhaps matches TRBD1 (6 bases). The J call may be incorrect, as the DNA end agrees better with TRBJ2-7. Germline values: CDR1 WSHSY, CDR2 SAAADI. This CDR3 spans 13 amino acids. This chain's CDR3 is CASSEFSGDEQYF. In DNA, the CDR3 is TGCGCCAGCAGTGAGTTTTCAGGGGACGAGCAGTACTTC.

The genes are TRBV7-8 and TRBJ2-3; 10 bases agree with TRBD2. V was clipped by 2 bases and J by 2 bases; unmatched bases: 7. This CDR3 is 17 amino acids long. The V gene's germline CDR1 is SGHVS and CDR2 FQNEAQ. The DNA of the CDR3 is TGTGCCAGCAGCTTACGTCCAGCGGGGGGGTTCACAGATACGCAGTATTTT. Its translation is CASSLRPAGGFTDTQYF.

This chain uses TRBV9 with TRBJ1-1; D unresolved. The CDR3 loop spans 13 amino acids. Germline CDR1 is SGDLS and CDR2 is YYNGEE. V shed 2 bases and J shed 1 base, with 6 bases lying between them. As DNA, the CDR3 is TGTGCCAGCAGCGTGGACGGGAACACTGAAGCTTTCTTT. This codes for CASSVDGNTEAFF.

This sequence joins TRBV5-4 and TRBJ1-1; 7 bases are a match to TRBD1. Germline V lookup: CDR1 SGHNT, CDR2 YYREEE (reference sequence). This CDR3 contains 15 residues. With 4 bases clipped from V and 1 base from J, the junction kept 7 bases outside the gene matches. CDR3 DNA: TGTGCCAGCAGCACCATCGACAGGGAGAACACTGAAGCTTTCTTT. Protein: CASSTIDRENTEAFF.

The V and J genes are TRBV27 and TRBJ1-2; TRBD1 aligns across 7 bases. Germline CDR1 is MNHEY and CDR2 is SMNVEV (reference sequence). The length of the CDR3 is 15 residues. V lost 5 bases, J lost 5 bases, and 11 bases stayed unmatched. The CDR3 sequence is CASSPRDSFSYGYTF. CDR3 bases: TGTGCCAGCAGTCCACGGGACAGCTTCTCATATGGCTACACCTTC.

The V gene is TRBV7-9, the J gene TRBJ1-2; a possible D gene is TRBD1 (5 bases). The germline CDR1 and CDR2 sequences are SEHNR and FQNEAQ (reference sequence). The V and J ends lost 1 base and 8 bases respectively, with 14 bases between them. CDR3 size: 14 residues. As DNA, the CDR3 is TGTGCCAGCAGCTTAGGCGACAGCCGAATGGGCTACACCTTC. Protein: CASSLGDSRMGYTF. The variable domain in full, completed from reference TRBV7-9 and TRBJ1-2, reads DTGVSQNPRHKITKRGQNVTFRCDPISEHNRLYWYRQTLGQGPEFLTYFQNEAQLEKSRLLSDRFSAERPKGSFSTLEIQRTEQGDSAMYLCASSLGDSRMGYTFGSGTRLTVV.

This clone was detected a few times. V usage is TRBV5-4 and J usage is TRBJ2-5, with unresolved D. V was cut by 0 bases and J by 3 bases, with 9 bases left in between. The CDR3 is 14 amino acids. Germline V gives CDR1 SGHNT, CDR2 YYREEE (reference sequence). The CDR3 here is CASSLEAAEETQYF. DNA of the CDR3: TGTGCCAGCAGCTTGGAAGCAGCCGAAGAGACCCAGTACTTC.

This chain uses TRBV9 with TRBJ2-1; D not resolved. V was clipped by 4 bases and J by 14 bases, with 16 bases between them. Germline-derived CDR1 and CDR2 are SGDLS and YYNGEE. The CDR3 is 12 residues long. The CDR3 DNA is TGTGCCAGCAGCCCATCGGGTACTACAGAGTTCTTC. Encoded protein: CASSPSGTTEFF.

The rearrangement joins TRBV18 to TRBJ2-1; the D call may be TRBD1 or TRBD2 (5 bases each). The CDR3 is made up of 11 amino acids. Looked up from germline, CDR1 is KGHSH and CDR2 is LQKENI. V was trimmed by 5 bases and J by 7 bases, leaving 6 bases between them. This CDR3 is CASSEGNEQFF. In DNA, the CDR3 is TGTGCCAGCTCAGAGGGGAATGAGCAGTTCTTC.

This clone is a singleton in its sample. The V gene is TRBV30, the J gene TRBJ1-5; no definite D call. The CDR3 is 12 amino acids. Germline lookup yields CDR1 GTSNPN and CDR2 SVGIG (reference sequence). V lost 1 base to trimming and J lost 5 bases, with 6 bases between them. In DNA form, the CDR3 reads TGTGCCTGGAGTGACGACGATCAGCCCCAGCATTTT. The encoded protein is CAWSDDDQPQHF.

The chain uses TRBV5-1 and TRBJ1-6; D unclear. Germline V gene sequence: CDR1 SGHRS, CDR2 YFSETQ. This CDR3 contains 13 residues. The V end was cut by 7 bases, the J end by 3 bases, with 8 bases between. DNA for the CDR3: TGCGCCAGCGTGGAGGTCTATAATTCACCCCTCCACTTT. Encoded protein: CASVEVYNSPLHF.

The table lists this clone with a count of one. CDR3 in amino acids: CASSLGQGFNQPQHF. For the CDR3, the DNA is TGTGCCAGCAGCCTTGGACAGGGTTTCAATCAGCCCCAGCATTTT. The rearrangement uses TRBV5-6 and TRBJ1-5, with 8 bases identical to TRBD1. The J segment lost 3 bases and the V segment lost 4 bases, leaving 6 bases of the junction unmatched. Germline values: CDR1 SGHDT, CDR2 YYEEEE. The CDR3 is made up of 15 amino acids.

This chain uses TRBV7-8 with TRBJ2-2; D ambiguous. The germline V gene has CDR1 SGHVS and CDR2 FQNEAQ. With 10 bases removed from V and 2 bases from J, the gap between germline ends came to 14 bases. The CDR3 extends over 14 amino acids. The CDR3 DNA is TGTGCCAATGGGGAAAGGGTTAACACCGGGGAGCTGTTTTTT. Its protein is CANGERVNTGELFF.

The chain recombines TRBV25-1 with TRBJ2-2; tentatively, D is TRBD1 or TRBD2 (6 bases each). Germline CDR1 and CDR2: MGHDK and SYGVNS. This CDR3 spans 12 amino acids. The ends were cut back, 4 bases at V and 9 bases at J, with 9 bases in the middle. CDR3 amino acids: CASSGGARELFF. DNA for the CDR3: TGTGCCAGCAGTGGGGGGGCGCGGGAGCTGTTTTTT.